The 2 T cell receptor beta chains presented below share a single source sample, sequenced in a study of post-analysis software for immune sequencing data (dated by TCRdb to about 2015). These receptors are not linked to any known antigen. Study-wide conclusions, independent of this receptor: Significantly higher frequencies in patients than in controls were found for several TRBV segments, including TRBV5-6, TRBV5-1 and TRBV20-1.

Library preparation employed PCR. The listed sequencing device is Illumina HiSeq 2500. Unique molecular identifiers were incorporated into TCR beta cDNA libraries to reduce PCR and sequencing biases. Starting from the raw public reads, TCRdb applied fastp trimming at Q25, assembled clones with MiXCR and retained in-frame beta chains. Each CDR3 protein appears once, grouped with its most common genes and DNA. The sample yields some 800,000 distinct CDR3 sequences; around 42% were counted once. Around 4.7% of the sample is taken by the ten largest. Sequenced material: blood. These receptors all come from a girl aged 5-17 years with multiple sclerosis.

The chain has TRBV5-1 and TRBJ2-1, with TRBD2 identical over 16 bases. This CDR3 has 16 residues. V lost 6 bases to trimming and J lost 10 bases; unmatched junction nucleotides: 10. Germline V CDR1 and CDR2: SGHRS, YFSETQ. The CDR3 loop is CASTPDGTSGRAEQFF. The DNA of the CDR3 is TGCGCCAGCACCCCTGATGGGACTAGCGGGAGGGCGGAGCAGTTCTTC. The complete variable domain, with remaining parts taken from reference TRBV5-1 and TRBJ2-1, reads KAGVTQTPRYLIKTRGQQVTLSCSPISGHRSVSWYQQTPGQGLQFLFEYFSETQRNKGNFPGRFSGRQFSNSRSEMNVSTLELGDSALYLCASTPDGTSGRAEQFFGPGTRLTVL.

This chain uses TRBV2 with TRBJ1-2; no reliable D call. The CDR3 has 15 residues. Per the germline V gene, CDR1 is SNHLY and CDR2 is FYNNEI. V shed 7 bases and J shed 0 bases, with 15 bases lying between them. The CDR3 sequence: CASIAGPFPNYGYTF. In DNA form, the CDR3 reads TGTGCCAGCATCGCCGGGCCCTTCCCTAACTATGGCTACACCTTC.